This T cell receptor (beta chain) appears in the sequencing data of a study of blood T cells in healthy people across ages. In germline, CDR1 is MDHEN, CDR2 SYDVKM. Between the trimmed V and J ends, which lost 6 bases and 4 bases, there was a span of 10 bases. This CDR3 has 13 amino acids. A second PCR, run for about 6 to 11 cycles, used a sample-barcoded 5' primer plus a J-beta primer mix. TCRdb passed the 5' RACE reads through MiXCR, listing each CDR3 protein once. The sample yields approximately 800,000 distinct CDR3 sequences, about 62% seen once. The rearrangement joins TRBV28 to TRBJ2-1; TRBD1 might be the D (5 bases). The TCR comes from a man aged 25 to 40 in good health. Sample: blood. DNA for the CDR3: TGTGCCAGCAGGTACAGGAGTTACAATGAGCAGTTCTTC. Protein sequence: CASRYRSYNEQFF.